A selection of T cell receptor beta chains follows, all from one sample in a study of blood T cell repertoires in COVID-19. Clones were sequenced by immunoSEQ multiplex PCR, and TCRdb holds only the in-frame ones, with some missing. Here the sample spans hundreds of thousands of clones, roughly nine tenths being singletons. The sample comprised PBMCs or T cells enriched from blood (not recorded which). The source of these receptors is a man younger than 35 who had recovered from COVID-19. The CDR3 runs from the conserved cysteine through the conserved F or W. A D gene is named only where the DNA matches it firmly. Where a row states a size, it is once, few, many or the class of an expanded clone; other rows omit it.

clone_size | j_call | cdr3_length | d_call | v_call | cdr3_aa | cdr3_nt
few | TRBJ1-3 | 14 | NA | TRBV28 | CASSLGGSGNTIYF | TGTGCCAGCAGTTTGGGGGGCTCTGGAAACACCATATATTTT
NA | TRBJ1-4 | 16 | NA | TRBV7-9 | CASSLIAWATNEKLFF | TGTGCCAGCAGCTTAATAGCTTGGGCAACTAATGAAAAACTGTTTTTT
NA | TRBJ2-1 | 17 | TRBD1 | TRBV7-9 | CASSSTGTGFLHNEQFF | TGTGCCAGCAGCTCAACCGGGACAGGGTTCCTACACAATGAGCAGTTCTTC
once | TRBJ2-1 | 15 | NA | TRBV7-8 | CASSASRDTKLEQFF | TGTGCCAGCAGCGCATCCCGGGACACAAAGCTAGAGCAGTTCTTC
once | TRBJ1-1 | 14 | NA | TRBV11-3 | CASSKGDTDTEAFF | TGTGCCAGCAGCAAAGGGGACACAGACACTGAAGCTTTCTTT
NA | TRBJ1-2 | 15 | NA | TRBV4-1 | CASSPQTGTNYGYTF | TGCGCCAGCAGCCCACAAACAGGGACTAACTATGGCTACACCTTC
NA | TRBJ1-5 | 17 | NA | TRBV4-1 | CASSQEGAGGLGQPQHF | TGCGCCAGCAGCCAAGAAGGTGCGGGGGGCCTTGGGCAGCCCCAGCATTTT
NA | TRBJ1-1 | 12 | NA | TRBV29-1 | CSVVGSDTEAFF | TGCAGCGTTGTTGGAAGCGACACTGAAGCTTTCTTT
NA | TRBJ1-1 | 13 | NA | TRBV6-2/TRBV6-3 | CASSYQGNTEAFF | TGTGCCAGCAGTTACCAGGGAAACACTGAAGCTTTCTTT
NA | TRBJ2-3 | 17 | NA | TRBV29-1 | CSVLPWDSPKYTDTQYF | TGCAGCGTCCTGCCCTGGGACTCCCCTAAATACACAGATACGCAGTATTTT
NA | TRBJ2-1 | 14 | TRBD1 | TRBV14 | CASSPMDRANEQFF | TGTGCCAGCAGCCCAATGGACAGGGCCAATGAGCAGTTCTTC
NA | TRBJ1-2 | 13 | NA | TRBV28 | CASSFGGSYGYTF | TGTGCCAGCAGTTTTGGGGGGTCCTATGGCTACACCTTC
NA | TRBJ1-3 | 18 | TRBD1 | TRBV19 | CASSPPGQGFFSGNTIYF | TGTGCCAGTAGTCCGCCGGGACAGGGCTTTTTCTCTGGAAACACCATATATTTT
NA | TRBJ2-7 | 13 | TRBD2 | TRBV10-3 | CATRLAGGYEQYF | TGTGCCACCCGACTAGCGGGGGGCTACGAGCAGTACTTC
NA | TRBJ2-3 | 16 | TRBD1 | TRBV9 | CASSVGVRGSTDTQYF | TGTGCCAGCAGCGTAGGGGTCAGGGGGAGCACAGATACGCAGTATTTT
NA | TRBJ2-1 | 16 | TRBD2 | TRBV28 | CASSSIRTSLGNEQFF | TGTGCCAGCAGTTCAATACGGACTAGCTTGGGGAATGAGCAGTTCTTC
once | TRBJ2-5 | 14 | TRBD1 | TRBV19 | CASSMGQVRGTQYF | TGTGCCAGTAGTATGGGACAGGTCCGGGGGACCCAGTACTTC
NA | TRBJ2-1 | 13 | TRBD2 | TRBV20-1 | CSASSGGYNEQFF | TGCAGTGCTAGTAGCGGGGGATACAATGAGCAGTTCTTC
NA | TRBJ1-3 | 14 | NA | TRBV3-1/TRBV3-2 | CASSQDRTFNTIYF | TGTGCCAGCAGCCAAGATCGGACTTTCAACACCATATATTTT
NA | TRBJ1-2 | 15 | TRBD1 | TRBV5-1 | CASSLGQGEWEGYTF | TGCGCCAGCAGCCTCGGACAGGGTGAATGGGAAGGCTACACCTTC
NA | TRBJ2-3 | 14 | TRBD2 | TRBV27 | CASRSGTTTDTQYF | TGTGCCAGTCGTAGCGGGACAACCACAGATACGCAGTATTTT
NA | TRBJ2-5 | 14 | TRBD1 | TRBV7-9 | CASSLSRGRETQYF | TGTGCCAGCAGCTTATCCAGGGGGCGAGAGACCCAGTACTTC
NA | TRBJ2-7 | 14 | TRBD1 | TRBV5-8 | CASTLDQGANEQYF | TGTGCCAGCACCTTGGACCAGGGGGCTAACGAGCAGTACTTC
NA | TRBJ2-5 | 13 | NA | TRBV24-1 | CATSVDYKETQYF | TGTGCCACCAGTGTCGACTACAAAGAGACCCAGTACTTC
once | TRBJ2-1 | 15 | TRBD1 | TRBV3-1/TRBV3-2 | CASNQHRDRPNEQFF | TGTGCCAGCAACCAACACCGGGACAGACCCAATGAGCAGTTCTTC
NA | TRBJ2-5 | 18 | TRBD2 | TRBV5-4 | CASSPRTSGRARRETQYF | TGTGCCAGCAGCCCCAGGACTAGCGGGAGGGCGCGTCGAGAGACCCAGTACTTC
NA | TRBJ1-4 | 14 | TRBD1 | TRBV2 | CASSKTGSNEKLFF | TGTGCCAGCAGTAAGACAGGGTCTAATGAAAAACTGTTTTTT
many | TRBJ2-2 | 18 | TRBD2 | TRBV19 | CASSRGLAGGPNTGELFF | TGTGCCAGTAGTAGGGGACTAGCGGGAGGGCCGAACACCGGGGAGCTGTTTTTT
NA | TRBJ1-1 | 12 | NA | TRBV11-2 | CASRARRAEAFF | TGTGCCAGCAGGGCACGGCGGGCTGAAGCTTTCTTT
NA | TRBJ2-7 | 16 | TRBD1 | TRBV6-1 | CASSEVDRGPLEEQYF | TGTGCCAGCAGTGAGGTCGACAGGGGGCCGTTGGAGGAGCAGTACTTC
many | TRBJ2-1 | 15 | NA | TRBV5-5 | CASSLQGEAYNEQFF | TGTGCCAGCAGCTTGCAGGGGGAGGCCTACAATGAGCAGTTCTTC